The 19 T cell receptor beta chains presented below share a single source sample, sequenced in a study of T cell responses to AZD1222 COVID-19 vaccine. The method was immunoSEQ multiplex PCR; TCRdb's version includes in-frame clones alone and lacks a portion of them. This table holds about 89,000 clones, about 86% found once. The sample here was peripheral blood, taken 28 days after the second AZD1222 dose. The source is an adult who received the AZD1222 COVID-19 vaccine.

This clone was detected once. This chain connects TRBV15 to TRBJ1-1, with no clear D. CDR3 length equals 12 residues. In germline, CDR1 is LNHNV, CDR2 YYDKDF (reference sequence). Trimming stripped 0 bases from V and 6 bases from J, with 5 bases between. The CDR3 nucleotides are TGTGCCACCAGCAGAGATAAGGCTGAAGCTTTCTTT. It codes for CATSRDKAEAFF.

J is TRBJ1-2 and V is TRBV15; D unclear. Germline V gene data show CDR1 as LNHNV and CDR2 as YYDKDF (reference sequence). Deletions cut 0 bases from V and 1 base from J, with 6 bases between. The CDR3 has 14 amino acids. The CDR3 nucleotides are TGTGCCACCAGCAGAGACTCGTTTAACTATGGCTACACCTTC. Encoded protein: CATSRDSFNYGYTF.

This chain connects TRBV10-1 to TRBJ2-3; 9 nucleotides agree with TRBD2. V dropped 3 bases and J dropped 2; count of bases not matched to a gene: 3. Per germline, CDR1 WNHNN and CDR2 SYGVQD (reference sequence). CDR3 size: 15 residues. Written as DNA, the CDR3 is TGCGCCAGCAGTGATCGACTAGCGGACACAGATACGCAGTATTTT. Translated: CASSDRLADTDTQYF.

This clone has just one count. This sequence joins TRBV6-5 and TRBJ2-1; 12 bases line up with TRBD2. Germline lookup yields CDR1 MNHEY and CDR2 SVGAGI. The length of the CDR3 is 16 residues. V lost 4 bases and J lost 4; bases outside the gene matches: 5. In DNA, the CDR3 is TGTGCCAGCAGTTCCCCGACTAGCGGGAGATACAATGAGCAGTTCTTC. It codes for CASSSPTSGRYNEQFF.

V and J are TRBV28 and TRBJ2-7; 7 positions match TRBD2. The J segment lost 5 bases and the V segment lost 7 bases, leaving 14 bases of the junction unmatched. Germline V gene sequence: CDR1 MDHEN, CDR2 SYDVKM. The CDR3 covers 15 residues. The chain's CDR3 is CASIPSWGGTDEQYF. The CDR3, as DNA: TGTGCCAGCATCCCTAGCTGGGGGGGTACTGACGAGCAGTACTTC.

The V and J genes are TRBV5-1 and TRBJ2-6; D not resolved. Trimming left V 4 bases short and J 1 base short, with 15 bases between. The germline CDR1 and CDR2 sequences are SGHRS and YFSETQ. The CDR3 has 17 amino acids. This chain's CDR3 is CASSMYGTRSGANVLTF. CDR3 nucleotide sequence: TGCGCCAGCAGCATGTACGGTACTCGTTCTGGGGCCAACGTCCTGACTTTC.

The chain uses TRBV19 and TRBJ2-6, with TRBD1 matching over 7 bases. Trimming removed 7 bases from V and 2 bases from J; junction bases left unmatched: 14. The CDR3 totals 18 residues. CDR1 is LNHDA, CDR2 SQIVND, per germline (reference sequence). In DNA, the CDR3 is TGTGCCAGTATTGGGGGTAGGGGGCCGGTGACTGGGGCCAACGTCCTGACTTTC. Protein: CASIGGRGPVTGANVLTF.

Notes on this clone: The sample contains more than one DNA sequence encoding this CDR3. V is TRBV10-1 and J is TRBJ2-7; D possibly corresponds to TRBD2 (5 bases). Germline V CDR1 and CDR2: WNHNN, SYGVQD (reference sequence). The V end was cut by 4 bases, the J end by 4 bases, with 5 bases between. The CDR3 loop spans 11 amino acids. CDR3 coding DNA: TGCGCCAGCAGTGCGGGATACGAGCAGTACTTC. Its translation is CASSAGYEQYF.

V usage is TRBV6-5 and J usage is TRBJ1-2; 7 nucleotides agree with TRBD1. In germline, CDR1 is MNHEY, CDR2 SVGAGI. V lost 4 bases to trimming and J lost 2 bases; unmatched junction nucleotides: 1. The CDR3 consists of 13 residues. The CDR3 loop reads CASSLQGNYGYTF. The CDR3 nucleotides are TGTGCCAGCAGTTTACAGGGGAACTATGGCTACACCTTC.

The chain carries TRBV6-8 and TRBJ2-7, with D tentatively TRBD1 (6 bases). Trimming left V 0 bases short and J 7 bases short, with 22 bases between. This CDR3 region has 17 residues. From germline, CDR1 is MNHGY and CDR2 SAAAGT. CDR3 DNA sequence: TGTGCCAGCAGTTACTCATTCCGGGACACCCTTCCGCGGGAGCAGTACTTC. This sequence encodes CASSYSFRDTLPREQYF.

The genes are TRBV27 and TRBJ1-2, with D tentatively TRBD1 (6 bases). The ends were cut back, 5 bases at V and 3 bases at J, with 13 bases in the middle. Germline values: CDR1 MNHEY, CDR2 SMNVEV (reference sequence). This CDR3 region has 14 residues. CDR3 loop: CASSVNRDDYGYTF. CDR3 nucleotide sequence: TGTGCCAGCAGTGTTAACAGGGATGACTATGGCTACACCTTC.

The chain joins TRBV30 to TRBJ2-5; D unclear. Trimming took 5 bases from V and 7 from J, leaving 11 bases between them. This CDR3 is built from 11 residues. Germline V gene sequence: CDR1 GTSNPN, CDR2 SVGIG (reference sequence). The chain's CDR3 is CAWAVSWTQYF. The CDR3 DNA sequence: TGTGCCTGGGCCGTGTCTTGGACCCAGTACTTC.

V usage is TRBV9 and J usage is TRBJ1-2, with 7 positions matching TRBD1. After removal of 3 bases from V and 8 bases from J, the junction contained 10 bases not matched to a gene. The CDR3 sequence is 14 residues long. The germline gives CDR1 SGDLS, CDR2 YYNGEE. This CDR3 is CASSGSTGTEGYTF. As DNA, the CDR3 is TGTGCCAGCAGCGGATCGACAGGGACGGAAGGCTACACCTTC.

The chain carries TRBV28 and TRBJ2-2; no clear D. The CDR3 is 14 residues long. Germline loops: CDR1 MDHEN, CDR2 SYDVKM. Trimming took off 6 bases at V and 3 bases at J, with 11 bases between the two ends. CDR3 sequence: CASRGPGYTGELFF. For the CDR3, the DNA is TGTGCCAGCAGGGGCCCTGGGTACACCGGGGAGCTGTTTTTT.

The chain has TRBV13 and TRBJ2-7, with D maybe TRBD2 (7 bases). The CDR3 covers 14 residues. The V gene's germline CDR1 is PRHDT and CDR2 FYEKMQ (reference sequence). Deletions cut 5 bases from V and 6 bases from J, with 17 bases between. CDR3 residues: CASSRGGGLAEQYF. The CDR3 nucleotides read TGTGCCAGCAGCCGAGGGGGGGGCCTGGCCGAGCAGTACTTC. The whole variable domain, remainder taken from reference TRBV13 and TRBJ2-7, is AAGVIQSPRHLIKEKRETATLKCYPIPRHDTVYWYQQGPGQDPQFLISFYEKMQSDKGSIPDRFSAQQFSDYHSELNMSSLELGDSALYFCASSRGGGLAEQYFGPGTRLTVT.

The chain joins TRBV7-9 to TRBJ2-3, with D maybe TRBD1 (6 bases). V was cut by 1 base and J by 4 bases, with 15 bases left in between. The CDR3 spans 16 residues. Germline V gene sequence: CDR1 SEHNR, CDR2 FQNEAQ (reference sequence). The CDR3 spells CASSLVGGRGADTQYF. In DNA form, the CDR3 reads TGTGCCAGCAGCTTAGTTGGGGGCCGGGGCGCAGATACGCAGTATTTT. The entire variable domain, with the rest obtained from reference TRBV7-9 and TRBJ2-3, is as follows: DTGVSQNPRHKITKRGQNVTFRCDPISEHNRLYWYRQTLGQGPEFLTYFQNEAQLEKSRLLSDRFSAERPKGSFSTLEIQRTEQGDSAMYLCASSLVGGRGADTQYFGPGTRLTVL.

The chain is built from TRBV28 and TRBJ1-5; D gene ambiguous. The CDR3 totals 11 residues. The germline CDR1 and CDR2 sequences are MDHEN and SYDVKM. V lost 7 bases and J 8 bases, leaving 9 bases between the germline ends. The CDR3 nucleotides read TGTGCCAGCAACGGAGGAAAGCCCCAGCATTTT. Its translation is CASNGGKPQHF.

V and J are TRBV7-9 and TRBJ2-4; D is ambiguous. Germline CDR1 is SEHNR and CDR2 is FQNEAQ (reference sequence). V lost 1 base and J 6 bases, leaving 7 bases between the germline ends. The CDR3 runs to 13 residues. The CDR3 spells CASSLGDGNIQYF. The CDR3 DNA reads TGTGCCAGCAGCTTAGGAGATGGAAACATTCAGTACTTC.

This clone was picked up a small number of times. The CDR3 DNA reads TGTGCCAGCAGTGAAGATTCGTTTTTGTGGATCGGTGGAAACACCATATATTTT. Encoded protein: CASSEDSFLWIGGNTIYF. This chain joins TRBV6-1 and TRBJ1-3; D not certain. This CDR3 has 18 residues. Trimming took off 1 base at V and 3 bases at J, with 19 bases between the two ends. Germline V gene sequence: CDR1 MNHNS, CDR2 SASEGT.